One and the same sample provided the 9 T cell receptor beta chains below, sequenced in a study of a mutant IDH1 vaccine in newly diagnosed glioma. The time point here: week 23, last vaccination. Alongside topical imiquimod, each dose of vaccine comprised 300 ug of mutant IDH1 20-mer peptide. TCRdb's copy holds only in-frame clones and misses some; the assay was immunoSEQ multiplex PCR. The sample contains approximately 50,000 clones, around 87% of which appear only once. These receptors lack a known antigen. Sample: PBMCs, taken from a glioma patient whose treatment included an IDH1 peptide vaccine. The receptors stem from a man aged 35-49 years with glioma.

The chain couples TRBV7-2 to TRBJ2-7; 10 bases map to TRBD1. The germline gives CDR1 SGHTA, CDR2 FQGNSA. CDR3 length: 16 amino acids. With 5 bases clipped from V and 4 bases from J, the junction kept 11 bases outside the gene matches. The CDR3 DNA is TGTGCCAGCAGCCTAAGCCCCGGGACAGGGGCGTACGAGCAGTACTTC. Translated: CASSLSPGTGAYEQYF.

The chain is built from TRBV19 and TRBJ2-1, with 11 bases matching TRBD2. Per germline, CDR1 LNHDA and CDR2 SQIVND (reference sequence). With 7 bases clipped from V and 7 bases from J, the junction kept 6 bases outside the gene matches. This CDR3 comprises 14 residues. In DNA form, the CDR3 reads TGTGCCAGTACCTTGACTAGCGGGATGAATGAGCAGTTCTTC. Translating gives CASTLTSGMNEQFF.

The rearrangement links TRBV5-4 to TRBJ2-7; D possibly corresponds to TRBD2 (6 bases). The V end was cut by 0 bases, the J end by 6 bases, with 22 bases between. The germline V gene encodes CDR1 SGHNT and CDR2 YYREEE (reference sequence). CDR3 size: 17 residues. The CDR3 here is CASSLGPGGAAGSEQYF. DNA of the CDR3: TGTGCCAGCAGCTTGGGTCCGGGCGGGGCCGCCGGAAGCGAGCAGTACTTC.

In its sample, this clone was seen a few times. The chain uses TRBV7-9 and TRBJ1-1; no clear D. Germline V gene sequence: CDR1 SEHNR, CDR2 FQNEAQ (reference sequence). V was pared by 8 bases and J by 3 bases, with 7 bases between. CDR3 length equals 11 residues. The CDR3 is CASGLHTEAFF. The CDR3 DNA is TGTGCCAGCGGTCTCCACACTGAAGCTTTCTTT.

For the CDR3, the DNA is TGTGCCAGCAGCCCGATCGGGACAGGGATCGCCATGAACACTGAAGCTTTCTTT. Protein product: CASSPIGTGIAMNTEAFF. V gene TRBV11-2 combines with J gene TRBJ1-1; TRBD1 matches at 9 bases. The germline V gene encodes CDR1 SGHAT and CDR2 FQNNGV. CDR3 size: 18 residues. With 5 bases clipped from V and 0 bases from J, the junction kept 13 bases outside the gene matches.

This CDR3 reads CASTGDAPDTQYF. The CDR3 DNA reads as TGTGCCAGCACGGGGGACGCCCCAGATACGCAGTATTTT. V and J are TRBV7-2 and TRBJ2-3; TRBD2 is a possible D gene (6 bases). Per the germline V gene, CDR1 is SGHTA and CDR2 is FQGNSA. Trimming cost V 7 bases and J 4 bases, with 12 bases left between them. CDR3 size: 13 residues.

This chain links TRBV7-8 with TRBJ2-2; 13 bases are shared with TRBD2. Germline assignment: CDR1 SGHVS and CDR2 FQNEAQ. The CDR3 sequence is 15 residues long. V trimming: 5 bases; J trimming: 6 bases; junction bases outside the gene matches: 3. In DNA form, the CDR3 reads TGTGCCAGCAGCCCCGGACTAGCGGGAGCCGGGGAGCTGTTTTTT. This sequence encodes CASSPGLAGAGELFF.

V usage is TRBV19 and J usage is TRBJ1-2, with TRBD1 matching 7 bases. Germline V lookup: CDR1 LNHDA, CDR2 SQIVND (reference sequence). V was clipped by 5 bases and J by 6 bases; unmatched bases: 6. CDR3 length: 13 residues. CDR3 in DNA: TGTGCCAGTAGTCCCACGACAGGGAATGGCTACACCTTC. Translating it yields CASSPTTGNGYTF.

The CDR3 nucleotides are TGTGCCAGCAGCAAAAGAGGACAGGGGTCAGATACGCAGTATTTT. Translation gives CASSKRGQGSDTQYF. The chain carries TRBV21-1 and TRBJ2-3; the table names TRBD1, a call not compared with the DNA. TRBV21-1 is an annotated pseudogene. This CDR3 spans 15 amino acids.